One TCR beta chain is described in this entry. Its matching antigen is unknown. This specimen belongs to a study of T cell responses to AZD1222 COVID-19 vaccine. Findings and caveats of the study: Repertoires were collected only later (after the peak T cell response had occurred). Compared with day 0, the breadth and depth of the Spike-specific TCR repertoire rose significantly after two doses of AZD1222. It should be noted that donors were predominantly white British and more often female, and clonal diversity was possibly underestimated.

Here immunoSEQ multiplex PCR was the method, and the copy in TCRdb shows in-frame clones only, minus some. The data hold 170,000 or so clones, with about 91% observed a single time. Looked up from germline, CDR1 is LGHDT and CDR2 is YNNKEL (reference sequence). V lost 3 bases, J lost 4 bases, and 6 bases stayed unmatched. CDR3 length: 15 residues. Second-dose intervals near 4 or 12 weeks were combined. The chain employs TRBV3-1 (or the pseudogene TRBV3-2) and TRBJ2-1, with TRBD1 matching over 7 bases. The TCR sequence derives from an adult who received the AZD1222 COVID-19 vaccine. This material consisted of peripheral blood, taken 28 days after the second AZD1222 dose. The CDR3 sequence: CASSQDPGQYNEQFF. Here the CDR3 DNA reads TGTGCCAGCAGCCAGGATCCGGGACAGTACAATGAGCAGTTCTTC.